This T cell receptor (beta chain) was identified during a study of regulatory T cells in long-lasting Graves disease (dated by TCRdb to about 2021). Regarding the research as a whole: In the newly diagnosed Graves' disease group, patients had been taking antithyroid drugs for less than 3 months. The study was registered as a clinical trial and conducted in China. A total of 35 or so samples underwent TCR sequencing: about 13 from persistent and about 20 from newly diagnosed Graves' disease patients. Patients with persistent Graves' disease were compared with patients with newly diagnosed Graves' disease using TCR sequencing and RNA sequencing of peripheral blood. Study-wide findings and limitations: Persistent Graves' disease patients showed lower TCR Shannon entropy and fewer highly expanded clones than newly diagnosed patients, suggesting clonal expansion. Persistent patients shared more public clonotypes among themselves (2,741) than newly diagnosed patients did (about 970). The small sample size was acknowledged by the authors as a limitation that may reduce accuracy. Peripheral blood alone was examined, since thyroid tissue, which constituted the primary lesion, could not be accessed. Persistent disease showed preferential use of TRBV28, TRBJ1-2 and TRBJ2-5, whereas newly diagnosed disease favored TRBV20-1 and TRBJ2-1. Sequencing and analysis were restricted to the TCR beta chain.

This clonotype was counted a few times. The clone's antigen remains unknown. With a much larger clone just one base away, this may be a read error. The sample's time point label, in plain terms: newly diagnosed GD, antithyroid drugs for less than 3 months. RNA was extracted from PBMCs in TRIzol for both TCR sequencing and RNA sequencing. The diagnosis of Graves' disease was made according to American Thyroid Association guidelines. Patients were recruited from an endocrinology department in Xi'an, China. From each patient, 7.5 to 10 milliliters of peripheral blood was collected into an EDTA anticoagulant tube. Ficoll Paque Plus density gradient separation was used to isolate PBMCs, and no additional T cell sorting was done. An Agilent 2100 Bioanalyzer and agarose gel were used to assess RNA quality, and a NanoDrop 2000 was used to measure RNA concentration. The library was produced with multiplex PCR. Sequenced using an Illumina HiSeq 4000. iRepertoire HTBI primers and Arm-PCR amplification of CDR3 regions were used to construct TCR beta libraries. Before sequencing, the PCR products went through gel purification. As for how the authors treated the data: Gene usage analysis of CDR3 amino acid clonotypes relied on the approximately 62 TRBV and around 14 TRBJ segments identified across samples. COPE and FqMerger were used to merge the filtered high-quality paired reads into contigs. Contigs were aligned with BLAST to IMGT TRBV, TRBD and TRBJ reference genes, and CDR3 was defined per IMGT. Clonotypes above 0.1% frequency were classified as highly expanded clones. Shannon entropy was used to measure repertoire diversity, and the Gini coefficient was used to measure V-J evenness. Clonotypes shared by more than one individual were considered public. The public reads were reprocessed in TCRdb via fastp at Q25 and MiXCR, keeping in-frame beta chains. Each CDR3 protein gets just one entry, which takes the most common genes and DNA from the rows behind it. TCRdb assigned the V and J calls; the authors' analysis was not used. The sample has about half a million distinct CDR3 sequences on record, more than 10% of them singletons. The ten largest clones take up about 8.9% of the sample.

CDR1 and CDR2, per the germline V gene, are SGDLS and YYNGEE. The germline V and J ends show losses of 5 bases and 2 bases respectively, and no gene match explains 4 bases of the junction. From the cysteine up to the phenylalanine, the CDR3 has a length of 15 residues. Just the 45-base CDR3 DNA is kept, in frame starting at base 1. The sample also formed part of further work on T cells in Graves' hyperthyroidism and ophthalmopathy. According to the second study: Graves' hyperthyroidism was defined as stable when no progression to ophthalmopathy occurred over 18 months of follow-up. Hyperthyroidism patients were newly diagnosed, had a disease duration of under 2 months, and were aged 18 to 65 years. Any patient with an uncontrolled infection, another autoimmune disease, pregnancy or lactation was excluded. Diagnoses were based on clinical symptoms, serum thyroxine and TRAb, thyroid ultrasound and orbital computed tomography. A first-round RT-PCR of the TCR CDR3 used the HTBI primer set with the Qiagen OneStep RT-PCR kit. Most expanded thyroid clonotypes (frequency above 0.001) were also detected in blood, a finding suggesting that blood repertoires may reflect thyroid immune responses. In cross-validation, a model built on a 13 V-J signature told ophthalmopathy apart from stable hyperthyroidism with approximately 90% sensitivity and about 81% specificity, and in testing the same model reached 80%/75%. In validation, progression to ophthalmopathy was predicted by the model with approximately 67% sensitivity and roughly 76% specificity, a median of approximately 6.5 months before onset. A discovery cohort of roughly 96 patients, about 40 with Graves' ophthalmopathy and 55 to 65 with stable Graves' hyperthyroidism, was used to find distinguishing TCR V-J signatures. An independent validation cohort of about 19 hyperthyroidism patients and roughly 16 patients who later progressed to ophthalmopathy tested prospective prediction of ophthalmopathy. The 100 discovery patients were divided at random into training and test sets in a 7:3 ratio. In addition, the study compared T-cell repertoires in thyroid tissue and in blood from a handful of Graves' hyperthyroidism patients. Once sampling was done, hyperthyroidism patients were given methimazole at a starting dose of 30 mg daily, whereas ophthalmopathy patients were given high-dose intravenous methylprednisolone. Libraries were constructed in a second round of multiplex PCR, after which size selection and purification were carried out. The libraries were sequenced on an Illumina HiSeq2000 using paired-end 100 bp reads. Raw data were processed with SOAPnuke, discarding reads with adapters, uncalled bases, mean Phred below 15, or no exact constant-primer or identifier match. High-quality paired reads were merged with COPE v1.2.5, and unique nucleotide sequences were defined as clonotypes. MiTCR v1.1 was used to align clonotypes to the IMGT TRBV, TRBD and TRBJ reference segments. Analysis was restricted to V-J combinations with a frequency above 0.0001, which covered 98% to 99.2% of repertoires. A TCS score was defined as the ratio of F50 (clonal expansion) to E x V (chaos), with BLOSUM62-based TCRdist applied between CDR3 peptides within each V-J. Welch's t-statistics and random forest reduced around 520 V-J features to roughly 13, which were used in a naive Bayes classifier (R e1071). No statistical method was used to fix the sample size in advance, and group allocation was not hidden from the investigators. TCR Vbeta CDR3 sequencing of approximately 140 peripheral blood samples (43 ophthalmopathy, 75 hyperthyroidism and some 17 progressor patients) is reported in the paper.

The sequence is built from TRBV9 and TRBJ2-3; 11 bases in the middle match TRBD2. The specimen comprised peripheral blood mononuclear cells (PBMCs), sampled at new diagnosis, from a patient treated with antithyroid drugs. The TCR originated in a woman in her 30s with Graves disease. Donor details come from another sample of the same person, matched by shared clones. The base sequence is TGTGCCAGCAGTGAGACTAGCGGGATCACAGATACGCAGTATTTT. Its coded protein is CASSETSGITDTQYF. Beyond the CDR3, the reference TRBV9 and TRBJ2-3 genes provide the residues; the full variable domain reads: DSGVTQTPKHLITATGQRVTLRCSPRSGDLSVYWYQQSLDQGLQFLIQYYNGEERAKGNILERFSAQQFPDLHSELNLSSLELGDSALYFCASSETSGITDTQYFGPGTRLTVL.